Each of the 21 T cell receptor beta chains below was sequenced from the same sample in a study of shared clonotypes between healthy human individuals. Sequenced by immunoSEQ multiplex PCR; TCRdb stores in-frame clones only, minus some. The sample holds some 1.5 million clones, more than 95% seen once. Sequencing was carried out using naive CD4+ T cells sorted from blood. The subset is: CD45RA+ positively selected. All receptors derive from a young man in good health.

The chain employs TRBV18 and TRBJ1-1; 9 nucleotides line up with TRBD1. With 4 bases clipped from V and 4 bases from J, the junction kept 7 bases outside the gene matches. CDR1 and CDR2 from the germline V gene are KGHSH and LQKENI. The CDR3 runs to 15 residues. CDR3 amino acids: CASSRSTGGGTEAFF. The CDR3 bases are TGTGCCAGCTCACGTTCGACAGGGGGAGGCACTGAAGCTTTCTTT.

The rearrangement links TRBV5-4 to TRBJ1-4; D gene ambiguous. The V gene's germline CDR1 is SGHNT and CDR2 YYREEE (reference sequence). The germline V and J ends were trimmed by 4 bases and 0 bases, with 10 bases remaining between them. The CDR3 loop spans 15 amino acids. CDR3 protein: CASSPAPATNEKLFF. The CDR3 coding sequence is TGTGCCAGCAGCCCAGCCCCTGCAACTAATGAAAAACTGTTTTTT.

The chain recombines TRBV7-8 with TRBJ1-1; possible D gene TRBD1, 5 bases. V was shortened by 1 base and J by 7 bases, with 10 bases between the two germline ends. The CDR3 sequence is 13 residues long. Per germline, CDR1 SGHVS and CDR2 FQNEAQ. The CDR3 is CASSLGRGREAFF. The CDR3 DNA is TGTGCCAGCAGCTTAGGGAGGGGCCGTGAAGCTTTCTTT.

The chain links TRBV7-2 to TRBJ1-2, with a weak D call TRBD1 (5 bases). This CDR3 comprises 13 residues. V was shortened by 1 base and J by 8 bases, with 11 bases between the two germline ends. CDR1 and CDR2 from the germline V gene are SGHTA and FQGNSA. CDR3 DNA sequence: TGTGCCAGCAGCTTAGTTAGGGGAGGAGGCTACACCTTC. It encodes CASSLVRGGGYTF. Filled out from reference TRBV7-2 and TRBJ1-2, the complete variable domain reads GAGVSQSPSNKVTEKGKDVELRCDPISGHTALYWYRQSLGQGLEFLIYFQGNSAPDKSGLPSDRFSAERTGGSVSTLTIQRTQQEDSAVYLCASSLVRGGGYTFGSGTRLTVV.

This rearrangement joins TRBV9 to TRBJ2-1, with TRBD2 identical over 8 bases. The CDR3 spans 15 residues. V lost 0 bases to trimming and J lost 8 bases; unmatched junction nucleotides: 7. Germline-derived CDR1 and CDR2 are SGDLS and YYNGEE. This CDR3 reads CASSVAGLASDEQFF. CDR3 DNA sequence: TGTGCCAGCAGCGTAGCAGGACTAGCCAGCGATGAGCAGTTCTTC.

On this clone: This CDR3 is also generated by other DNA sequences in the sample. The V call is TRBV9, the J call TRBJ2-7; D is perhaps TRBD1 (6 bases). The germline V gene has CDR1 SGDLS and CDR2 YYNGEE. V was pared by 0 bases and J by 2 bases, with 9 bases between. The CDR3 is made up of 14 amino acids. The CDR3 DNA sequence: TGTGCCAGCAGCGTAGGTCAGGGGACCTACGAGCAGTACTTC. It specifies CASSVGQGTYEQYF.

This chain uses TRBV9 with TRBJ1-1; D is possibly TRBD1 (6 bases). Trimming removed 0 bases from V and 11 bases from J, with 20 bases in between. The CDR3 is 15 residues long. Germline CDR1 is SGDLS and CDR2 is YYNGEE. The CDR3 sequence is CASSVVGTAGARAFF. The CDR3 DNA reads TGTGCCAGCAGCGTAGTTGGAACAGCGGGGGCGCGGGCTTTCTTT.

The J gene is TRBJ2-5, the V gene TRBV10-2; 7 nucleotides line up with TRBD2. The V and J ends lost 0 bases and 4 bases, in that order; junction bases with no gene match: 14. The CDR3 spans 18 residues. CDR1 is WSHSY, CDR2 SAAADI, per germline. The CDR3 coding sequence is TGCGCCAGCAGTGAGTCAATCCGCTCGTTACGCGGGAGAGAGACCCAGTACTTC. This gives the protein CASSESIRSLRGRETQYF.

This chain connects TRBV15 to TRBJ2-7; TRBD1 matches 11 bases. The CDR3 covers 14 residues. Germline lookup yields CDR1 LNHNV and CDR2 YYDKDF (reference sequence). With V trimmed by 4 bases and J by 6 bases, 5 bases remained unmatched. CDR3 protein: CATSKGQGAGEQYF. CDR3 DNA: TGTGCCACCAGCAAAGGACAGGGGGCCGGCGAGCAGTACTTC. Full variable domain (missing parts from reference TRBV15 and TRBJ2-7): DAMVIQNPRYQVTQFGKPVTLSCSQTLNHNVMYWYQQKSSQAPKLLFHYYDKDFNNEADTPDNFQSRRPNTSFCFLDIRSPGLGDTAMYLCATSKGQGAGEQYFGPGTRLTVT.

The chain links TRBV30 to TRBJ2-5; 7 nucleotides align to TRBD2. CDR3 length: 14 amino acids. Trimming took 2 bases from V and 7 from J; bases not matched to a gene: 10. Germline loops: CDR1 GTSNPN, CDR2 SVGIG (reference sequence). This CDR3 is CAWSFLAGVGTQYF. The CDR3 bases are TGTGCCTGGAGTTTTTTGGCGGGAGTCGGGACCCAGTACTTC.

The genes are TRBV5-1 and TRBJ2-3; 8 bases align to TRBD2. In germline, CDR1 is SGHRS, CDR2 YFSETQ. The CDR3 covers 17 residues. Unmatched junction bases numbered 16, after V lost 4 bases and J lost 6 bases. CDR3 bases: TGCGCCAGCAGCCTGGGGAGGGGGACTAGACCCTCCGATACGCAGTATTTT. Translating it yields CASSLGRGTRPSDTQYF.

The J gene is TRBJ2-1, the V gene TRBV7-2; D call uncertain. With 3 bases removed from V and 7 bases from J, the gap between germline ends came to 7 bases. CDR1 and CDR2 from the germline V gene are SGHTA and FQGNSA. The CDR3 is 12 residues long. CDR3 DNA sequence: TGTGCCAGCAGCTTTTTGAGAAATGAGCAGTTCTTC. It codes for CASSFLRNEQFF.

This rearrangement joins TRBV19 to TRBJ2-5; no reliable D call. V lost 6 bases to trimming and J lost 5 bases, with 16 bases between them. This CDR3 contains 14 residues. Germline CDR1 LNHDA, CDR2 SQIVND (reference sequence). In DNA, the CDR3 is TGTGCCAGTAGCGAAGCTGGGCGCCTGGAGACCCAGTACTTC. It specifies CASSEAGRLETQYF.

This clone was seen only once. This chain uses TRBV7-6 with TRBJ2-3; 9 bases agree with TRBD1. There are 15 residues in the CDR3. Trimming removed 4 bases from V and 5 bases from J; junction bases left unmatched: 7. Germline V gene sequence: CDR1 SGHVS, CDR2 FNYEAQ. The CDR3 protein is CASSSTGTGLDTQYF. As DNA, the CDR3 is TGTGCCAGCAGCTCGACCGGGACAGGGTTAGATACGCAGTATTTT. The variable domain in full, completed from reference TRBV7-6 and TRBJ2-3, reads GAGVSQSPRYKVTKRGQDVALRCDPISGHVSLYWYRQALGQGPEFLTYFNYEAQQDKSGLPNDRFSAERPEGSISTLTIQRTEQRDSAMYRCASSSTGTGLDTQYFGPGTRLTVL.

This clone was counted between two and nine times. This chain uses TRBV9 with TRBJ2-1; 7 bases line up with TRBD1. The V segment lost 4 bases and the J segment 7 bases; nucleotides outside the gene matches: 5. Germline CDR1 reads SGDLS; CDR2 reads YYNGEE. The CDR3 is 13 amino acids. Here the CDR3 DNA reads TGTGCCAGCAGCTACAACAGGGGTAATGAGCAGTTCTTC. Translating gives CASSYNRGNEQFF.

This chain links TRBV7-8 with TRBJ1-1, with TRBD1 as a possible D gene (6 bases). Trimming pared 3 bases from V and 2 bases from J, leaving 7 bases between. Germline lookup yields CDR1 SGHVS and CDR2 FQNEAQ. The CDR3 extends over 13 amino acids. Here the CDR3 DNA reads TGTGCCAGCAGCTTGGGACAAAACACTGAAGCTTTCTTT. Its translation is CASSLGQNTEAFF.

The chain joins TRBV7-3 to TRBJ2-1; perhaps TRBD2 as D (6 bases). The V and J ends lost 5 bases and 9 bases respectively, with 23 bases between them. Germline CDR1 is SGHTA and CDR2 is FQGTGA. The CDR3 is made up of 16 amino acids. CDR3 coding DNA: TGTGCCAGCAGCCCGAGGTTCCGCGGGGCGTATGGTGAGCAGTTCTTC. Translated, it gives CASSPRFRGAYGEQFF.

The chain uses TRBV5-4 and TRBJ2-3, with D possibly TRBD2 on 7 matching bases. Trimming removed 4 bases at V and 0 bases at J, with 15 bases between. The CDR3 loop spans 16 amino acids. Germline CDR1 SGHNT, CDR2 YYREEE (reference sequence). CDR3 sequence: CASSQSRGASTDTQYF. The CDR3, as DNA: TGTGCCAGCAGCCAGAGTCGGGGGGCTAGCACAGATACGCAGTATTTT.

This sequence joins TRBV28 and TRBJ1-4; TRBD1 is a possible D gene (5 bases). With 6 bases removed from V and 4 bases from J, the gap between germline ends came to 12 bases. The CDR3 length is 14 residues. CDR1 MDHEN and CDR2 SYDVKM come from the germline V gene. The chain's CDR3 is CASSTRQLNEKLFF. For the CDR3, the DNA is TGTGCCAGCAGCACGAGACAGCTTAATGAAAAACTGTTTTTT.

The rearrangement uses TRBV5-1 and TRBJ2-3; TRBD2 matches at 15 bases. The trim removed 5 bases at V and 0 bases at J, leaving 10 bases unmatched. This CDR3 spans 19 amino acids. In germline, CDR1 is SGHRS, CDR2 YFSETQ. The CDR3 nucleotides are TGCGCCAGCAGTTCGGGACTAGCGGGAGGCCGTTTTAGCACAGATACGCAGTATTTT. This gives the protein CASSSGLAGGRFSTDTQYF.

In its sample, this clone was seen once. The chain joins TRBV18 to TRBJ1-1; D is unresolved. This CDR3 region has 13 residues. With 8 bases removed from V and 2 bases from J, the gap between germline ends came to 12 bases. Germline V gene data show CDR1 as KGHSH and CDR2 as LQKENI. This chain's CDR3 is CASQIAQNTEAFF. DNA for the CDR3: TGTGCCAGCCAGATAGCCCAAAACACTGAAGCTTTCTTT.